The 2 T cell receptor beta chains given below trace back to one sample, sequenced in a study of cytomegalovirus exposure and HLA in healthy donors. Produced via immunoSEQ multiplex PCR; TCRdb's table is partial and in-frame only. Of approximately 160,000 clones in the sample, 70% to 90% were seen once. The sample comprised PBMCs. These TCRs come from a woman aged 18-29 years in good health and CMV-seronegative.

Notes on this clone: One end of the junction does not line up with germline, which may come from a read error. J is TRBJ1-2 and V is TRBV2, with 8 bases identical to TRBD1. From germline, CDR1 is SNHLY and CDR2 FYNNEI. This CDR3 is 18 amino acids long. For the CDR3, the DNA is TGTGCCAGCAGCGAAGGTCTCAGGGGGCTAAGGAGTAGGAATGGCTACACCTTC. The encoded protein is CASSEGLRGLRSRNGYTF.

This chain connects TRBV7-8 to TRBJ2-7, with 7 bases fitting TRBD2. V lost 5 bases and J lost 4; bases outside the gene matches: 8. There are 14 residues in the CDR3. Germline lookup yields CDR1 SGHVS and CDR2 FQNEAQ. CDR3 coding DNA: TGTGCCAGCAGCCCGGGACTATCACAATACGAGCAGTACTTC. Amino acid sequence: CASSPGLSQYEQYF. Combining the CDR3 with reference TRBV7-8 and TRBJ2-7 gives the whole variable domain GAGVSQSPRYKVAKRGQDVALRCDPISGHVSLFWYQQALGQGPEFLTYFQNEAQLDKSGLPSDRFFAERPEGSVSTLKIQRTQQEDSAVYLCASSPGLSQYEQYFGPGTRLTVT.